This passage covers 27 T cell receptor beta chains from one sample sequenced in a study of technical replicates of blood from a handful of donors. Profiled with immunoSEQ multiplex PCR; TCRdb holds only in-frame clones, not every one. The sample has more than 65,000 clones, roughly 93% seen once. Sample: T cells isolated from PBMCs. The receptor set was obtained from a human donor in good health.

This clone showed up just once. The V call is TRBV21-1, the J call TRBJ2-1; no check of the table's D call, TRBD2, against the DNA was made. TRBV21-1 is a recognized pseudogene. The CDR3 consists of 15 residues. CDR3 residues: CASSKVKRERSEQFF. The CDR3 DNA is TGTGCCAGCAGCAAAGTAAAGCGGGAGAGGTCGGAGCAGTTCTTC.

CDR3 region: CASSRTGEEQFF. The CDR3 region has the DNA TGCGCCAGCAGCAGGACGGGGGAGGAGCAGTTCTTC. The chain carries TRBV4-1 and TRBJ2-1, with D possibly matching TRBD2 (6 bases). Germline V gene data show CDR1 as MGHRA and CDR2 as YSYEKL. This CDR3 is built from 12 residues. V was trimmed by 5 bases and J by 10 bases, leaving 12 bases between them.

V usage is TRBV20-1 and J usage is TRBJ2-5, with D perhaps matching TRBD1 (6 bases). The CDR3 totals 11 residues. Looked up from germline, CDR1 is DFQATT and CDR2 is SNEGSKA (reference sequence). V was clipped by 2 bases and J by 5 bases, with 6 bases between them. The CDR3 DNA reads TGCAGTGCTAGACAGGGGGAGACCCAGTACTTC. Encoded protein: CSARQGETQYF.

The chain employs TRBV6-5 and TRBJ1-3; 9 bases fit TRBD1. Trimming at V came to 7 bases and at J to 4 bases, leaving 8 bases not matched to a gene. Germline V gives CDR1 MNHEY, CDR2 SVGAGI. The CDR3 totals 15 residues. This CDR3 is CASTAPGTGGNTIYF. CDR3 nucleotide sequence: TGTGCCAGCACGGCGCCAGGGACAGGGGGAAACACCATATATTTT.

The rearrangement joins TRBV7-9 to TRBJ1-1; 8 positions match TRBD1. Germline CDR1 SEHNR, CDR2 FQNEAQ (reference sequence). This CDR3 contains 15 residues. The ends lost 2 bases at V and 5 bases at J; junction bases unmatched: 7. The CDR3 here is CASSLFQGAETEAFF. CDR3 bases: TGTGCCAGCAGCTTATTTCAGGGGGCAGAGACTGAAGCTTTCTTT.

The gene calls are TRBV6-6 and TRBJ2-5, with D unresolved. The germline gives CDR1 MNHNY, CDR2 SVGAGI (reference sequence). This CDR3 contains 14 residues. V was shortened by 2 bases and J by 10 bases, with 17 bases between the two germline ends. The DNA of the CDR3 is TGTGCCAGCAGTTACCTCCAGGCCGGAAGTGACCAGTACTTC. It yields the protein CASSYLQAGSDQYF.

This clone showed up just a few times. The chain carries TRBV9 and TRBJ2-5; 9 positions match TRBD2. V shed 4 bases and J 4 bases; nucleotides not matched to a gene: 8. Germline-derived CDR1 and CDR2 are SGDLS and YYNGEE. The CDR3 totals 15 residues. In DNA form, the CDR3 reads TGTGCCAGCAGCCCCCTGGCGGGAGGGGTAGAGACCCAGTACTTC. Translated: CASSPLAGGVETQYF.

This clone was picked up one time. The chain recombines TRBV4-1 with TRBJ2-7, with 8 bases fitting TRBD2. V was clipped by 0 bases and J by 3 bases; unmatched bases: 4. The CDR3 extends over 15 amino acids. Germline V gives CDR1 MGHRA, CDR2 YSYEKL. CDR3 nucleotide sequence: TGCGCCAGCAGCCAAGAGTTAGCGGGACTCTACGAGCAGTACTTC. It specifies CASSQELAGLYEQYF.

The CDR3 reads CASSISAKGQETQYF. The CDR3 DNA follows: TGTGCCAGTAGTATAAGTGCGAAGGGGCAAGAGACCCAGTACTTC. The chain joins TRBV19 to TRBJ2-5; D is possibly TRBD1 (5 bases). CDR3 length: 15 residues. Per the germline V gene, CDR1 is LNHDA and CDR2 is SQIVND (reference sequence). Trimming cost V 2 bases and J 2 bases, with 12 bases left between them.

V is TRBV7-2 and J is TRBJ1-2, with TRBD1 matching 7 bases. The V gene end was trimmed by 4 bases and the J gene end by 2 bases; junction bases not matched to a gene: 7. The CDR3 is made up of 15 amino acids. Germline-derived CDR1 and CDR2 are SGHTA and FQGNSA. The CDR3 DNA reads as TGTGCCAGCAGCTGGATACCGGGACAGAACTATGGCTACACCTTC. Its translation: CASSWIPGQNYGYTF.

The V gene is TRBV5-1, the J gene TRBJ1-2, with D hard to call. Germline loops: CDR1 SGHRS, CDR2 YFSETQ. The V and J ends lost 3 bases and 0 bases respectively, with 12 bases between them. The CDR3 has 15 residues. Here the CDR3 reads CASSSYPGTNYGYTF. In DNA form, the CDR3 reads TGCGCCAGCAGCTCATACCCCGGGACTAACTATGGCTACACCTTC.

The DNA for the CDR3 is TGTGCCAGCAGACCGACAGCGGGAGGGCCTGGGGAGACCCAGTACTTC. Amino acid sequence: CASRPTAGGPGETQYF. The gene calls are TRBV27 and TRBJ2-5, with 10 bases matching TRBD2. With 6 bases clipped from V and 5 bases from J, the junction kept 12 bases outside the gene matches. Germline CDR1 MNHEY, CDR2 SMNVEV (reference sequence). The CDR3 sequence is 16 residues long.

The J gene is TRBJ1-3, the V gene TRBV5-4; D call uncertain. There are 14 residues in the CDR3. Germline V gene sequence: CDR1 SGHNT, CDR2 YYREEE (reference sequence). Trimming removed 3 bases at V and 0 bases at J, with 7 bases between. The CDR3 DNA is TGTGCCAGCAGCTATGATAGCTCTGGAAACACCATATATTTT. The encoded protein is CASSYDSSGNTIYF.

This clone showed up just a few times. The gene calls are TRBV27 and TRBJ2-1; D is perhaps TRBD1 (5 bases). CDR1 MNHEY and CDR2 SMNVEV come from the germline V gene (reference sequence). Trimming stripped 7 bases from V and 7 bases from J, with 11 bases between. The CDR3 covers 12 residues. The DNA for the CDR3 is TGTGCCAGCACAGGGTCGAGGAATGAGCAGTTCTTC. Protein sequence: CASTGSRNEQFF.

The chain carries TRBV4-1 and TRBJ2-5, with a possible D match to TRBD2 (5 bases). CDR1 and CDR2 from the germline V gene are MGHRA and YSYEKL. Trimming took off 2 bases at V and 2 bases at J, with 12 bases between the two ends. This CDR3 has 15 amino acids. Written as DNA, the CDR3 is TGCGCCAGCAGCCAAAGTTTGACTACTCAAGAGACCCAGTACTTC. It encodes CASSQSLTTQETQYF.

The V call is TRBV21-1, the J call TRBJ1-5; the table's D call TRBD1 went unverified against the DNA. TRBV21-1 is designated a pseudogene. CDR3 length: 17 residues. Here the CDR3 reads CASSPHPGTGFNQPQHF. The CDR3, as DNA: TGTGCCAGCAGCCCCCATCCCGGGACAGGGTTCAATCAGCCCCAGCATTTT.

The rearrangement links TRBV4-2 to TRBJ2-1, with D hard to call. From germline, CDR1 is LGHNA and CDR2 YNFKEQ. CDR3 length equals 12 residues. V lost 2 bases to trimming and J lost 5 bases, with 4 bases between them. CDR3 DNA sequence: TGTGCCAGCAGCCAACTAGACAATGAGCAGTTCTTC. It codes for CASSQLDNEQFF.

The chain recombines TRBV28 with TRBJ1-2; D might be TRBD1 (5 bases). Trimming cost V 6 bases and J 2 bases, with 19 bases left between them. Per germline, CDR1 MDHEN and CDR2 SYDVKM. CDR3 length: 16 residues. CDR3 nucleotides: TGTGCCAGCAGGACCTCCATAGGGGAACAAAACTATGGCTACACCTTC. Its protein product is CASRTSIGEQNYGYTF.

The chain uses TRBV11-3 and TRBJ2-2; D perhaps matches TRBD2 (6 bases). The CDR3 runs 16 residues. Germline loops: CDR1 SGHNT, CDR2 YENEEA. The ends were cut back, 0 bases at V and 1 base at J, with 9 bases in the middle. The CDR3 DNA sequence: TGTGCCAGCAGCTTAGATTGGGACTGGAACACCGGGGAGCTGTTTTTT. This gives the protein CASSLDWDWNTGELFF.

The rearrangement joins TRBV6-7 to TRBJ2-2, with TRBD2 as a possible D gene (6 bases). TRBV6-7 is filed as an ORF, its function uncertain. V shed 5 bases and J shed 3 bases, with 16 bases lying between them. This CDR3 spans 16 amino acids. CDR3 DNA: TGTGCCAGCAGTCAGCCTTTAGCGGAAGACACCGGGGAGCTGTTTTTT. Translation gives CASSQPLAEDTGELFF.

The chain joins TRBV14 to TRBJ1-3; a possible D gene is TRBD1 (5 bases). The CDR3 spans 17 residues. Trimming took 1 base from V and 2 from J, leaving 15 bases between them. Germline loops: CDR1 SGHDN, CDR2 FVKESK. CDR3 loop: CASSQVGWGSPGNTIYF. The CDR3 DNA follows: TGTGCCAGCAGCCAAGTAGGGTGGGGCAGCCCTGGAAACACCATATATTTT. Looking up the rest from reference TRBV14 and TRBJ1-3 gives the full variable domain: EAGVTQFPSHSVIEKGQTVTLRCDPISGHDNLYWYRRVMGKEIKFLLHFVKESKQDESGMPNNRFLAERTGGTYSTLKVQPAELEDSGVYFCASSQVGWGSPGNTIYFGEGSWLTVV.

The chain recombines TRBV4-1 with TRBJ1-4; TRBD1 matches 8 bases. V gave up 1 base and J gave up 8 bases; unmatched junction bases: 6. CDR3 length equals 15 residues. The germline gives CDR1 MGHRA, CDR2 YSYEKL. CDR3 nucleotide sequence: TGCGCCAGCAGCCAAGTTGGACAGGGAGAGGAAAAACTGTTTTTT. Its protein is CASSQVGQGEEKLFF.

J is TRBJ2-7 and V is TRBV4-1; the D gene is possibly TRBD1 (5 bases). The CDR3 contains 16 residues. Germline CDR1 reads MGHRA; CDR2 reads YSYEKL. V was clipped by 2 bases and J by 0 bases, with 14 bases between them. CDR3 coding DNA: TGCGCCAGCAGCCAAAGGGGCCTAGTTAGCTCCTACGAGCAGTACTTC. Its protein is CASSQRGLVSSYEQYF.

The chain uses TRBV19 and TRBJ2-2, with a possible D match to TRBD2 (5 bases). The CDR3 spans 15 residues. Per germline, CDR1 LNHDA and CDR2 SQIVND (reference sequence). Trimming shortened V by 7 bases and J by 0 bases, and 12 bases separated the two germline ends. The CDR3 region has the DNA TGTGCCAGTATAAGAGGGTCAGCGAACACCGGGGAGCTGTTTTTT. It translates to CASIRGSANTGELFF.

In DNA form, the CDR3 reads TGCGCCAGCACCGGGACAGACAACTATGGCTACACCTTC. Its translation is CASTGTDNYGYTF. The genes are TRBV5-1 and TRBJ1-2; 7 positions agree with TRBD1. J lost 2 bases, V lost 6 bases, and 4 bases had no gene match. The length of the CDR3 is 13 residues. The germline V gene encodes CDR1 SGHRS and CDR2 YFSETQ. The complete variable domain, with remaining parts taken from reference TRBV5-1 and TRBJ1-2, reads KAGVTQTPRYLIKTRGQQVTLSCSPISGHRSVSWYQQTPGQGLQFLFEYFSETQRNKGNFPGRFSGRQFSNSRSEMNVSTLELGDSALYLCASTGTDNYGYTFGSGTRLTVV.

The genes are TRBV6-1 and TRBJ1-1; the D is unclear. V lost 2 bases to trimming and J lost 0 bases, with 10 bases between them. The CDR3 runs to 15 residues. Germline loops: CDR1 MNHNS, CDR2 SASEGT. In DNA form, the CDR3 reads TGTGCCAGCAGTGAATATGGGCACATGAACACTGAAGCTTTCTTT. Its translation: CASSEYGHMNTEAFF.

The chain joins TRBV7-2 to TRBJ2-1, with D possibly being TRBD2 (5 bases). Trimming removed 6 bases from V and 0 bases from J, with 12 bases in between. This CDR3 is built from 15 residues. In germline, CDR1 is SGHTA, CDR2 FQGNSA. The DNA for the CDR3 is TGTGCCAGCAGACAGAGCGGTGTCTCCTACAATGAGCAGTTCTTC. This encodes CASRQSGVSYNEQFF.